This TCR beta chain was found in a study of T cells in women clearing cervical HPV infection. Study conclusions and caveats: CIN3+ cases had significantly higher TCR richness than controls; evenness did not differ.

Sequenced by immunoSEQ multiplex PCR; TCRdb stores in-frame clones only, minus some. This sample's table reports some 30,000 clones. The CDR3 has 22 amino acids. Deletions cut 6 bases from V and 5 bases from J, with 42 bases between. CDR1 and CDR2 from the germline V gene are DFQATT and SNEGSKA (reference sequence). With respect to this clone: What it binds is unknown. The CDR3 is cut off 3 residues early in the read; its end comes from the germline J gene.

What was sequenced was blood buffy coat. This rearrangement joins TRBV20-1 to TRBJ2-3, with D possibly TRBD2 on 6 matching bases. This TCR came from a woman between 18 and 69 years old with a cervical HPV16 infection that either progressed to CIN3+ or cleared (not recorded which). The covered CDR3 bases are TGCAGTGCCACGTTAACTCCCCGCACGACCGGGACTCCTACTATTAGAAGAGATACG. Translation gives CSATLTPRTTGTPTIRRDT. In full, the CDR3 is CSATLTPRTTGTPTIRRDTQYF.